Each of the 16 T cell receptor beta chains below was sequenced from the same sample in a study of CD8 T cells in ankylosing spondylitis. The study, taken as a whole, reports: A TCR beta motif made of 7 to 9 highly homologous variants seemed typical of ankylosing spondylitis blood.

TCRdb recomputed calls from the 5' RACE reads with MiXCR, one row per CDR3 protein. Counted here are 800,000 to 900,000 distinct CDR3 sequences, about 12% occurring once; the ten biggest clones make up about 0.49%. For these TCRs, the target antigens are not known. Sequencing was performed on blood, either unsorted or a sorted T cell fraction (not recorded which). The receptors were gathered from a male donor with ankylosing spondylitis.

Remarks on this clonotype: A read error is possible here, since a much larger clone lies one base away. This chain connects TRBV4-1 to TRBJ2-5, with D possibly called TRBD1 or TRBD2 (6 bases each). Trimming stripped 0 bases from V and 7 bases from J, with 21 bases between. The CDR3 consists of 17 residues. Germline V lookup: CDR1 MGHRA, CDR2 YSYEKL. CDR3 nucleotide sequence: TGCGCCAGCAGCCAAGATGTTTTCCGGGGGCCCGGTAGGACCCAGTACTTC. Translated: CASSQDVFRGPGRTQYF.

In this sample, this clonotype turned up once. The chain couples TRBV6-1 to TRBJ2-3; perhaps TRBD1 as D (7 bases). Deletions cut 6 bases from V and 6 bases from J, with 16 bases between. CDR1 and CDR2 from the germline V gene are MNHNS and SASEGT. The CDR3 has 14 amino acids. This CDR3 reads CASRRERGPDTQYF. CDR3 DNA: TGTGCCAGCAGACGGGAGAGGGGGCCCGATACGCAGTATTTT.

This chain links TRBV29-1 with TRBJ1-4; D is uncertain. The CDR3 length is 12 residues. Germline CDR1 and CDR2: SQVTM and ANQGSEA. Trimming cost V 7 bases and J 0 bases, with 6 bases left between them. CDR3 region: CSALATNEKLFF. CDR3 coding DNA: TGCAGCGCGCTTGCAACTAATGAAAAACTGTTTTTT.

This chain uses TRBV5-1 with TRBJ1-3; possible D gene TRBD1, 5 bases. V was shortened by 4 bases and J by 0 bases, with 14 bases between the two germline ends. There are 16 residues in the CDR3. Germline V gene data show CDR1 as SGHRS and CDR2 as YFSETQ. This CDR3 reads CASSPGTVSSGNTIYF. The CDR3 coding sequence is TGCGCCAGCAGCCCGGGGACTGTGAGCTCTGGAAACACCATATATTTT.

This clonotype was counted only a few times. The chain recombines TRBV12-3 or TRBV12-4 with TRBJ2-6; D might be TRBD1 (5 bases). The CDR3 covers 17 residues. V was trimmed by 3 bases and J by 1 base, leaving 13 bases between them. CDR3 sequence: CASSFALGQSGANVLTF. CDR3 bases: TGTGCCAGCAGTTTTGCCCTGGGGCAATCTGGGGCCAACGTCCTGACTTTC.

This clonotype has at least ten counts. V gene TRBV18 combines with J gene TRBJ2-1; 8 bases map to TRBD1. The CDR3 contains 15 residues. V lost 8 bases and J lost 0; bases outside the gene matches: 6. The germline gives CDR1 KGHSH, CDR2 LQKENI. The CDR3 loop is CASSPGQGSYNEQFF. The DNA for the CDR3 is TGTGCCAGCAGCCCAGGACAGGGCTCCTACAATGAGCAGTTCTTC.

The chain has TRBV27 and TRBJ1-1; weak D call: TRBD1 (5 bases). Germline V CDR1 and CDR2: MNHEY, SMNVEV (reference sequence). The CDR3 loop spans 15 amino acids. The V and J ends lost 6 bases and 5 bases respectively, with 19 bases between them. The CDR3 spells CASRITGPRETEAFF. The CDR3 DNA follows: TGTGCCAGCAGGATCACAGGCCCCCGGGAGACTGAAGCTTTCTTT.

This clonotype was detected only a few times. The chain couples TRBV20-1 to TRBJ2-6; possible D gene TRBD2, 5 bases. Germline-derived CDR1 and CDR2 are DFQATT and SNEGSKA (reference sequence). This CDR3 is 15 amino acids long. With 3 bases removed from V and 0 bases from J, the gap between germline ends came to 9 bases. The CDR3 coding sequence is TGCAGTGCTAGGGACTGGGGCTCTGGGGCCAACGTCCTGACTTTC. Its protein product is CSARDWGSGANVLTF.

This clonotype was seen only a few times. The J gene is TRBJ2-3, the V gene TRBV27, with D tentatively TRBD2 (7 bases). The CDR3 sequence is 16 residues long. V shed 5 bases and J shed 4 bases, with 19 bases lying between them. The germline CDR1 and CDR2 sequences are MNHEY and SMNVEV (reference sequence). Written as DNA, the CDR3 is TGTGCCAGCAGTCATGGGGGGCTAGCGGCGGCAGATACGCAGTATTTT. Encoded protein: CASSHGGLAAADTQYF.

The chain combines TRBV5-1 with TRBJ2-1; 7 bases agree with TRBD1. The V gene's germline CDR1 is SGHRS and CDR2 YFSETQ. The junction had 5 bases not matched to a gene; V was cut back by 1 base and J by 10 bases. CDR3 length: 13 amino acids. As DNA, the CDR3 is TGCGCCAGCAGCTTGAACAGGGGATACGAGCAGTTCTTC. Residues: CASSLNRGYEQFF. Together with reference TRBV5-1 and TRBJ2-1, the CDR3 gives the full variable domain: KAGVTQTPRYLIKTRGQQVTLSCSPISGHRSVSWYQQTPGQGLQFLFEYFSETQRNKGNFPGRFSGRQFSNSRSEMNVSTLELGDSALYLCASSLNRGYEQFFGPGTRLTVL.

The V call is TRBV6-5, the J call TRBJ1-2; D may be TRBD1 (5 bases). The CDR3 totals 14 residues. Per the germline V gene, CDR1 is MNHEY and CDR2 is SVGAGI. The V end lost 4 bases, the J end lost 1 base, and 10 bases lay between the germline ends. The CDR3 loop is CASSSFQGNYGYTF. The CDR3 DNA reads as TGTGCCAGCAGTTCATTCCAGGGTAACTATGGCTACACCTTC.

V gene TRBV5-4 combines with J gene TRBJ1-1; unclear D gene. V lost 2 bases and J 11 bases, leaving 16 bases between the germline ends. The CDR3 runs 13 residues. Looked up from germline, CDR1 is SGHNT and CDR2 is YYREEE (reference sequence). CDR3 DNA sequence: TGTGCCAGCAGCTTTAGATCCTTAGGGTGGGCTTTCTTT. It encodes CASSFRSLGWAFF.

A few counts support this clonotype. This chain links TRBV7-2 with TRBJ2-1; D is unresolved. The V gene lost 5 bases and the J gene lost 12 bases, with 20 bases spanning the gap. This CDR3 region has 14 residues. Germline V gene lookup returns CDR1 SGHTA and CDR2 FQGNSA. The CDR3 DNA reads TGTGCCAGCAGCCCTCGTCCAGTTGGGCCCCCGCAGTTCTTC. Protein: CASSPRPVGPPQFF.

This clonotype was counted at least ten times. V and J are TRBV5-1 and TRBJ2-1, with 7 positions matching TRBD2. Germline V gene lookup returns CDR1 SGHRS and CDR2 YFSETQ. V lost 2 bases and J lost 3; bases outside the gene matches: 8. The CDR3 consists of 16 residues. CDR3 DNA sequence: TGCGCCAGCAGCTTTTTGGCGGGGGTTGGCTACAATGAGCAGTTCTTC. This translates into CASSFLAGVGYNEQFF.

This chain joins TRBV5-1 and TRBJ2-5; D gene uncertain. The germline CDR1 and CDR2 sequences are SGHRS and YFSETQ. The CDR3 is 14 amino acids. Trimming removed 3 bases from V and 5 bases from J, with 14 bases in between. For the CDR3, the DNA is TGCGCCAGCAGCTCTAGGACGCCTGAGGAGACCCAGTACTTC. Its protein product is CASSSRTPEETQYF.

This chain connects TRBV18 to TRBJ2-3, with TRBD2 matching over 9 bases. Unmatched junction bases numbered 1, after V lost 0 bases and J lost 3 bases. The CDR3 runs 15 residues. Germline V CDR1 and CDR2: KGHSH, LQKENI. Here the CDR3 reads CASSPPSGGTDTQYF. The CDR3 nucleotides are TGTGCCAGCTCACCACCTAGCGGGGGTACAGATACGCAGTATTTT.